The rows below give T cell receptor beta chains drawn from one sample of a study of T cells in localized non-small cell lung cancer. The repertoire was sequenced with immunoSEQ multiplex PCR; TCRdb's copy has only in-frame clones and lacks some. The data hold around 10,000 clones, with around 45% observed a single time. The specimen comprised lymph node tissue, sampled before any cancer treatment. The receptors derive from a woman between 35 and 75 years old with stage II squamous cell lung carcinoma. The CDR3 runs from the conserved cysteine through the conserved F or W. The D gene is left open where the match is weak. A row's size may be missing; if present it is once, few, many or a size class.

d_gene: NA
j_gene: TRBJ1-1
abundance: NA
v_gene: TRBV19
CDR3aa: CATCRNRVNTEAFF
CDR3nt: TGTGCCACCTGCAGGAACAGGGTAAACACTGAAGCTTTCTTT

d_gene: NA
j_gene: TRBJ2-1
abundance: few
v_gene: TRBV1
CDR3aa: CASSQERASGRKSYNEQFF
CDR3nt: TGCGCCAGCAGCCAAGAAAGGGCTAGCGGGAGAAAGTCCTACAATGAGCAGTTCTTC

d_gene: TRBD2
j_gene: TRBJ2-7
abundance: NA
v_gene: TRBV11-3
CDR3aa: CASSLELAGGGSYEQYF
CDR3nt: TGTGCCAGCAGCTTGGAACTAGCGGGAGGAGGCTCCTACGAGCAGTACTTC

d_gene: NA
j_gene: TRBJ1-3
abundance: NA
v_gene: TRBV28
CDR3aa: CASSFLLQGQHSGNTIYF
CDR3nt: TGTGCCAGCAGTTTTCTGCTTCAGGGTCAACACTCTGGAAACACCATATATTTT

d_gene: NA
j_gene: TRBJ1-5
abundance: NA
v_gene: TRBV29-1
CDR3aa: CSVEGDNQPQHF
CDR3nt: TGCAGCGTTGAGGGGGACAATCAGCCCCAGCATTTT

d_gene: NA
j_gene: TRBJ2-5
abundance: NA
v_gene: TRBV5-1
CDR3aa: CASSSNPGPRTGDQYF
CDR3nt: TGCGCCAGCAGCAGCAATCCGGGCCCTCGGACGGGGGACCAGTACTTC

d_gene: TRBD2
j_gene: TRBJ2-7
abundance: NA
v_gene: TRBV15
CDR3aa: CATSRGRTSGSEQYF
CDR3nt: TGTGCCACCAGCAGAGGCCGGACTAGCGGGAGCGAGCAGTACTTC

d_gene: NA
j_gene: TRBJ1-3
abundance: NA
v_gene: TRBV6-8
CDR3aa: CASSYVRAGNTIYF
CDR3nt: TGTGCCAGCAGTTACGTCAGGGCTGGAAACACCATATATTTT

d_gene: NA
j_gene: TRBJ1-1
abundance: NA
v_gene: TRBV19
CDR3aa: CASSVLPNTEAFF
CDR3nt: TGTGCCAGTAGTGTACTTCCGAACACTGAAGCTTTCTTT

d_gene: TRBD1
j_gene: TRBJ2-2
abundance: NA
v_gene: TRBV29-1
CDR3aa: CSVPGQGVSGELFF
CDR3nt: TGCAGCGTTCCGGGACAGGGCGTTTCCGGGGAGCTGTTTTTT

d_gene: NA
j_gene: TRBJ1-4
abundance: NA
v_gene: TRBV29-1
CDR3aa: CSVGRNNEKLFF
CDR3nt: TGCAGCGTTGGGAGAAATAATGAAAAACTGTTTTTT

d_gene: NA
j_gene: TRBJ1-4
abundance: few
v_gene: TRBV27
CDR3aa: CATGTSTNEKLFF
CDR3nt: TGTGCCACAGGGACGTCAACTAATGAAAAACTGTTTTTT

d_gene: NA
j_gene: TRBJ1-4
abundance: few
v_gene: TRBV9
CDR3aa: CASSVEGGNEKLFF
CDR3nt: TGTGCCAGCAGTGTTGAGGGGGGTAATGAAAAACTGTTTTTT

d_gene: NA
j_gene: TRBJ2-7
abundance: NA
v_gene: TRBV9
CDR3aa: CASSPGAGPYEQYF
CDR3nt: TGTGCCAGCAGCCCAGGGGCCGGTCCCTACGAGCAGTACTTC

d_gene: TRBD1
j_gene: TRBJ1-2
abundance: few
v_gene: TRBV10-3
CDR3aa: CAGRDRGEYGYTF
CDR3nt: TGTGCCGGCCGGGACAGGGGAGAGTATGGCTACACCTTC

d_gene: TRBD2
j_gene: TRBJ2-1
abundance: NA
v_gene: TRBV11-3
CDR3aa: CASSYGSGGFGEQFF
CDR3nt: TGTGCCAGCAGCTACGGTAGCGGGGGTTTCGGTGAGCAGTTCTTC

d_gene: NA
j_gene: TRBJ1-2
abundance: NA
v_gene: TRBV28
CDR3aa: CASSFGRDYGYTF
CDR3nt: TGTGCCAGCAGTTTCGGCAGGGACTATGGCTACACCTTT

d_gene: TRBD1
j_gene: TRBJ2-4
abundance: NA
v_gene: TRBV6-4
CDR3aa: CASHAPGQGNIQYF
CDR3nt: TGTGCCAGCCACGCCCCAGGACAGGGAAACATTCAGTACTTC

d_gene: TRBD1
j_gene: TRBJ2-2
abundance: NA
v_gene: TRBV15
CDR3aa: CATSGPGQGSTGELFF
CDR3nt: TGTGCCACCAGCGGTCCGGGACAGGGTTCCACCGGGGAGCTGTTTTTT

d_gene: NA
j_gene: TRBJ2-4
abundance: NA
v_gene: TRBV29-1
CDR3aa: CSVETNRALGAVQYF
CDR3nt: TGCAGCGTTGAAACTAACAGGGCTCTCGGTGCGGTTCAGTACTTC

d_gene: NA
j_gene: TRBJ1-5
abundance: NA
v_gene: TRBV15
CDR3aa: CATSRDQGGRFGPQHF
CDR3nt: TGTGCCACCAGCAGAGATCAAGGAGGGCGCTTTGGGCCCCAGCATTTT

d_gene: NA
j_gene: TRBJ2-2
abundance: NA
v_gene: TRBV5-1
CDR3aa: CASSSRGSFGTGELFF
CDR3nt: TGCGCCAGCAGCAGCAGAGGGTCGTTCGGCACCGGGGAGCTGTTTTTT

d_gene: NA
j_gene: TRBJ1-1
abundance: once
v_gene: TRBV14
CDR3aa: CASSDLPGSANTEAFF
CDR3nt: TGTGCCAGCAGCGACCTCCCGGGCTCGGCGAACACTGAAGCTTTCTTT

d_gene: NA
j_gene: TRBJ1-5
abundance: medium-sized
v_gene: TRBV6-1
CDR3aa: CASSEADRYNQPQHF
CDR3nt: TGTGCCAGCAGTGAAGCAGACAGGTACAATCAGCCCCAGCATTTT

d_gene: TRBD1
j_gene: TRBJ1-4
abundance: NA
v_gene: TRBV29-1
CDR3aa: CSVGGRGNEKLFF
CDR3nt: TGCAGCGTTGGAGGCAGGGGGAATGAAAAATTGTTTTTT

d_gene: NA
j_gene: TRBJ1-2
abundance: NA
v_gene: TRBV29-1
CDR3aa: CSVDTVNYGYTF
CDR3nt: TGCAGCGTTGATACCGTCAACTATGGCTACACCTTC

d_gene: NA
j_gene: TRBJ1-1
abundance: few
v_gene: TRBV2
CDR3aa: CASSAAGANTEAFF
CDR3nt: TGTGCCAGCAGTGCCGCGGGGGCGAACACTGAAGCTTTCTTT

d_gene: TRBD1
j_gene: TRBJ2-2
abundance: NA
v_gene: TRBV27
CDR3aa: CASSRDRWTGELFF
CDR3nt: TGTGCCAGTTCCCGGGACAGGTGGACCGGGGAGCTGTTTTTT

d_gene: NA
j_gene: TRBJ1-2
abundance: few
v_gene: TRBV28
CDR3aa: CASSPPRGRASGYTF
CDR3nt: TGTGCCAGCAGTCCTCCCCGGGGCAGAGCTTCTGGCTACACCTTC

d_gene: NA
j_gene: TRBJ1-2
abundance: NA
v_gene: TRBV12-5
CDR3aa: CASSFGNYGYTF
CDR3nt: TGTGCCAGCTCCTTTGGCAACTATGGCTACACCTTC

d_gene: NA
j_gene: TRBJ1-5
abundance: few
v_gene: TRBV9
CDR3aa: CASSGWDQPQHF
CDR3nt: TGTGCCAGCAGTGGGTGGGATCAGCCCCAGCATTTT

d_gene: TRBD2
j_gene: TRBJ2-3
abundance: NA
v_gene: TRBV6-8
CDR3aa: CASRPLARSTDTQYF
CDR3nt: TGTGCCAGCAGACCACTAGCGAGGAGCACAGATACGCAGTATTTT

d_gene: NA
j_gene: TRBJ1-2
abundance: NA
v_gene: TRBV18
CDR3aa: CASSPNRVHGYTF
CDR3nt: TGTGCCAGCTCACCAAACAGGGTCCATGGCTACACCTTC

d_gene: NA
j_gene: TRBJ1-1
abundance: few
v_gene: TRBV11-3
CDR3aa: CASSLDVRNTEAFF
CDR3nt: TGTGCCAGCAGCTTAGATGTCAGGAACACTGAAGCTTTCTTT

d_gene: NA
j_gene: TRBJ1-5
abundance: NA
v_gene: TRBV18
CDR3aa: CASSPPGNDNQPQHF
CDR3nt: TGTGCCAGCTCACCACCCGGAAACGACAATCAGCCCCAGCATTTT

d_gene: NA
j_gene: TRBJ1-1
abundance: medium-sized
v_gene: TRBV9
CDR3aa: CASSVGKGTEAFF
CDR3nt: TGTGCCAGCAGCGTAGGGAAGGGGACTGAAGCTTTCTTT

d_gene: TRBD1
j_gene: TRBJ1-1
abundance: NA
v_gene: TRBV11-3
CDR3aa: CASSLRQGVTEAFF
CDR3nt: TGTGCCAGCAGCCTTCGACAGGGGGTCACTGAAGCTTTCTTT

d_gene: NA
j_gene: TRBJ1-1
abundance: NA
v_gene: TRBV6-8
CDR3aa: CASSYTQGIEAFF
CDR3nt: TGTGCCAGCAGTTACACCCAAGGGATTGAAGCTTTCTTT

d_gene: NA
j_gene: TRBJ1-6
abundance: NA
v_gene: TRBV28
CDR3aa: CASSFGGNGGPLHF
CDR3nt: TGTGCCAGCAGTTTCGGAGGAAATGGGGGGCCCCTCCACTTT

d_gene: TRBD1
j_gene: TRBJ2-2
abundance: NA
v_gene: TRBV19
CDR3aa: CASSRDRGANTGELFF
CDR3nt: TGTGCCAGTAGTAGGGACAGGGGAGCGAACACCGGGGAGCTGTTTTTT

d_gene: NA
j_gene: TRBJ2-7
abundance: NA
v_gene: TRBV29-1
CDR3aa: CSAGTQSSRYEQYF
CDR3nt: TGCAGCGCTGGGACCCAATCATCTCGGTACGAGCAGTACTTC

d_gene: TRBD2
j_gene: TRBJ2-1
abundance: few
v_gene: TRBV6-4
CDR3aa: CASSIERGGHNEQFF
CDR3nt: TGTGCCAGCAGCATAGAGCGGGGGGGCCATAATGAGCAGTTCTTC